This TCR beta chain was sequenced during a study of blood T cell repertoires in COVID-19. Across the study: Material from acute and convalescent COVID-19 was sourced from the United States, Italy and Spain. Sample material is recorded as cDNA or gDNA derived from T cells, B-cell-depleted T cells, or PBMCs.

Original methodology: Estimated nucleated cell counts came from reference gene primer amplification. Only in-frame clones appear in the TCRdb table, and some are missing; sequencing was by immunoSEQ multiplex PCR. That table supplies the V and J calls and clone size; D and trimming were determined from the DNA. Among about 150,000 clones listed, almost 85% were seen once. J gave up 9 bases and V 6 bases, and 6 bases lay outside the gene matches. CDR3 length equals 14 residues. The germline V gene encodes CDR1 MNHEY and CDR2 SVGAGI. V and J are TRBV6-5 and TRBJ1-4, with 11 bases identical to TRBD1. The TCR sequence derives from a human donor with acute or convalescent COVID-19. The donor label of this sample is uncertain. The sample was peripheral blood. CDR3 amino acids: CASRPRTGGQKLFF. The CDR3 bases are TGTGCCAGCAGACCAAGGACAGGGGGCCAAAAACTGTTTTTT.